This section outlines one T cell receptor beta chain sequence together with its context. One end of the junction varies from germline; a read error may be responsible. Germline CDR1 is SSHAT and CDR2 is FNYEAQ (reference sequence). This CDR3 comprises 17 residues. The data were obtained in a study of control samples from healthy donors and cancer patients. The method was immunoSEQ multiplex PCR; TCRdb's version includes in-frame clones alone and lacks a portion of them. The sample lists under 85,000 clones, over 85% occurring once. The chain has TRBV7-7 and TRBJ2-2; TRBD1 is a possible D gene (6 bases). The clonotype comes from a woman in her thirties or forties with lung cancer. The sample consisted of PBMCs. The CDR3: CASSPGRTVVNTGELFF. The CDR3 nucleotides read TGTGCTAGCAGCCCTGGTCGGACAGTAGTAAACACCGGGGAGCTGTTTTTT.